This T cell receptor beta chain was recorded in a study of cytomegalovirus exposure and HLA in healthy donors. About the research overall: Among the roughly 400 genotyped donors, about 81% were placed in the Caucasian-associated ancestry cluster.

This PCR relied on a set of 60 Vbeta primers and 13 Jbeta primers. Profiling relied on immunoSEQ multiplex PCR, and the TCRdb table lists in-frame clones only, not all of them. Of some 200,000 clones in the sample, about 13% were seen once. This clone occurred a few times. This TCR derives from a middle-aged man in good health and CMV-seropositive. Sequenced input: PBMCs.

CDR3 loop: CAISELAGNYEQYF. The CDR3 nucleotides are TGTGCCATCAGTGAATTGGCGGGGAACTACGAGCAGTACTTC. The chain couples TRBV10-3 to TRBJ2-5, with a possible D match to TRBD2 (6 bases). The J call is doubtful: the DNA matches TRBJ2-7 better. Germline V gene sequence: CDR1 ENHRY, CDR2 SYGVKD. CDR3 length equals 14 residues.